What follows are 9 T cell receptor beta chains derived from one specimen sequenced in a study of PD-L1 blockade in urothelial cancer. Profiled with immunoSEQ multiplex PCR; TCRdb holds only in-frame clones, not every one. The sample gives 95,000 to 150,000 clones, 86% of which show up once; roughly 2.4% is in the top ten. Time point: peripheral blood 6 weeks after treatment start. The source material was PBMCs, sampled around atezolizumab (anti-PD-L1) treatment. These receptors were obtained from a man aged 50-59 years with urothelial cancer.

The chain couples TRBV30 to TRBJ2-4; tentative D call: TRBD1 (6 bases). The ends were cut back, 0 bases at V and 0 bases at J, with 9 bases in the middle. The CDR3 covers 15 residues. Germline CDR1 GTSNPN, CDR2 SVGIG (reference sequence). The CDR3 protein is CAWSVPGVAKNIQYF. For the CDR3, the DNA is TGTGCCTGGAGTGTACCAGGGGTAGCCAAAAACATTCAGTACTTC.

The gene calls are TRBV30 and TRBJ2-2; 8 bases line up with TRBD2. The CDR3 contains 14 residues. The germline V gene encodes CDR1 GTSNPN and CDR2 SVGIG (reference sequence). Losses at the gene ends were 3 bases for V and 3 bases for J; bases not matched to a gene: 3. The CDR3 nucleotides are TGTGCCTGGAGAGCGGGAGACGACACCGGGGAGCTGTTTTTT. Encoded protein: CAWRAGDDTGELFF.

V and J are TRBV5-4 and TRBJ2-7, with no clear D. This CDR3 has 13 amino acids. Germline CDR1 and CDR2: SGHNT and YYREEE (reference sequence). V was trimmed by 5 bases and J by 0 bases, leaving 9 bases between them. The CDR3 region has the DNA TGTGCCAGCAGTCACACAAGCTCCTACGAGCAGTACTTC. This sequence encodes CASSHTSSYEQYF.

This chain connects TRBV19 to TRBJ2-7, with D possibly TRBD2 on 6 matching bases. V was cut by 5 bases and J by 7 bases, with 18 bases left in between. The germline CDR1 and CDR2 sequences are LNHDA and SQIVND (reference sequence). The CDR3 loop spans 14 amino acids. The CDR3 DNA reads TGTGCCAGTAGTTCCCTCGGCTCGGCGGGGGAGCAGTACTTC. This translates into CASSSLGSAGEQYF.

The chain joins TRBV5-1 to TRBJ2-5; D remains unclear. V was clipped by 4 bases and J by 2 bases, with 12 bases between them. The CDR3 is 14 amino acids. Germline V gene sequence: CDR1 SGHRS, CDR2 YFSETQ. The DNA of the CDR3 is TGCGCCAGCAGCCCTATATACCCACAAGAGACCCAGTACTTC. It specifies CASSPIYPQETQYF.

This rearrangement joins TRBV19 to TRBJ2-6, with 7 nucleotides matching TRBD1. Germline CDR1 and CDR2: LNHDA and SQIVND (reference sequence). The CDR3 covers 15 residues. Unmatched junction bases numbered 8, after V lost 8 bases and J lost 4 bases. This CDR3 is CASGDRASGANVLTF. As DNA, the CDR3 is TGTGCCAGTGGTGACAGGGCGAGCGGGGCCAACGTCCTGACTTTC.

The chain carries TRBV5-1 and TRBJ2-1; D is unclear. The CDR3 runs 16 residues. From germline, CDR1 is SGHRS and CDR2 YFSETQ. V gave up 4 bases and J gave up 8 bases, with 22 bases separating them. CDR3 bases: TGCGCCAGCAGCCCCAAAGTTGCTACTACAATGTATGAGCAGTTCTTC. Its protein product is CASSPKVATTMYEQFF.

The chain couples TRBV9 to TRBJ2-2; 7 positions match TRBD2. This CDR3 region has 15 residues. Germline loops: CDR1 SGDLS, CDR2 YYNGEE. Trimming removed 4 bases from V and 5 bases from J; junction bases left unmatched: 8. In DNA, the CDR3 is TGTGCCAGCAGCCCACGACTAGCCCGAACCGGGGAGCTGTTTTTT. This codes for CASSPRLARTGELFF. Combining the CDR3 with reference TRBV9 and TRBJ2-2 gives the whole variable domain DSGVTQTPKHLITATGQRVTLRCSPRSGDLSVYWYQQSLDQGLQFLIQYYNGEERAKGNILERFSAQQFPDLHSELNLSSLELGDSALYFCASSPRLARTGELFFGEGSRLTVL.

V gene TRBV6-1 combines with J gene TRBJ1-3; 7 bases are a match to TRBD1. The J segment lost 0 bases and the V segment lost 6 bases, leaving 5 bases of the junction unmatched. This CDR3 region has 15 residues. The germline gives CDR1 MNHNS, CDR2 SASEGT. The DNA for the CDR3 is TGTGCCAGCAGAATACGGGACAGCTCTGGAAACACCATATATTTT. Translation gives CASRIRDSSGNTIYF.